The entry that follows covers one T cell receptor (beta chain) sequence. This sample is part of a study of blood T cell repertoires in COVID-19. Some clones are missing from TCRdb's copy, which holds only in-frame ones; the method was immunoSEQ multiplex PCR. The sample shows approximately 110,000 clones, 65% to 75% of them seen only once. Germline V gene data show CDR1 as SSHAT and CDR2 as FNYEAQ (reference sequence). The J segment lost 0 bases and the V segment lost 5 bases, leaving 6 bases of the junction unmatched. This CDR3 has 15 residues. The sample taken for sequencing was peripheral blood. This clonotype was obtained from a man at least 80 years old with acute or convalescent COVID-19. The chain couples TRBV7-7 to TRBJ2-5; 7 bases line up with TRBD2. This chain's CDR3 is CASSNALAYQETQYF. CDR3 DNA: TGTGCCAGCAGCAACGCACTAGCGTACCAAGAGACCCAGTACTTC. Using reference TRBV7-7 and TRBJ2-5 for the parts outside the CDR3, the full variable domain is GAGVSQSPRYKVTKRGQDVTLRCDPISSHATLYWYQQALGQGPEFLTYFNYEAQPDKSGLPSDRFSAERPEGSISTLTIQRTEQRDSAMYRCASSNALAYQETQYFGPGTRLLVL.